Below are 17 T cell receptor beta chains sequenced from a single sample in a study of CD8+CD57+ T cells in acquired aplastic anemia. Patients included in sequencing had previously demonstrated CD8+CD57+ cell expansion by flow cytometry. Researchers used genomic DNA as the template to profile TCR beta VDJ and CDR3. TCRdb re-called the reads with MiXCR, one entry per CDR3 protein. Of approximately 150,000 distinct CDR3 sequences in the sample, 70% to 75% were seen once. Material: sorted CD4+, CD8+, or CD8+CD57+ T cells (not recorded which) from PBMCs. Receptors were obtained from a human donor with aplastic anemia.

The rearrangement links TRBV15 to TRBJ1-1; 7 nucleotides agree with TRBD1. The V gene end was trimmed by 0 bases and the J gene end by 5 bases; junction bases not matched to a gene: 9. CDR1 LNHNV and CDR2 YYDKDF come from the germline V gene (reference sequence). The CDR3 is made up of 16 amino acids. CDR3 DNA sequence: TGTGCCACCAGCAGAGACGGGACAGAGGTAGGGACTGAAGCTTTCTTT. As protein: CATSRDGTEVGTEAFF.

This clonotype was detected a few times. This chain joins TRBV7-2 and TRBJ2-7; the match to TRBD2 covers 9 bases. The CDR3 covers 16 residues. The junction had 14 bases not matched to a gene; V was cut back by 5 bases and J by 6 bases. CDR1 SGHTA and CDR2 FQGNSA come from the germline V gene. CDR3 sequence (DNA): TGTGCCAGCAGCCCCGGAATTAGCGGGGGAGCAGGCGAGCAGTACTTC. It is translated as CASSPGISGGAGEQYF.

Comments on this clonotype: This sequence may be a read error, since a much larger clone differs from it by one base. V and J are TRBV24-1 and TRBJ1-4; no clear D. The germline V and J ends were trimmed by 7 bases and 0 bases, with 14 bases remaining between them. The germline gives CDR1 KGHDR, CDR2 SFDVKD. The CDR3 length is 16 residues. As DNA, the CDR3 is TGTGCCACCAGGGAGGCCAGTTCAGCAACTAATGAAAAACTGTTTTTT. Its protein is CATREASSATNEKLFF.

This clonotype was observed a single time. The J gene is TRBJ2-4, the V gene TRBV29-1; 7 bases line up with TRBD2. Germline values: CDR1 SQVTM, CDR2 ANQGSEA. The V and J ends lost 3 bases and 8 bases, in that order; junction bases with no gene match: 16. CDR3 size: 16 residues. The CDR3 region has the DNA TGCAGCGTTGACCGCCTGGGAGGGGAGGTATTCGACATTCAGTACTTC. Amino acid sequence: CSVDRLGGEVFDIQYF.

The chain couples TRBV19 to TRBJ2-1; TRBD2 matches 9 bases. The V gene end was trimmed by 6 bases and the J gene end by 2 bases; junction bases not matched to a gene: 11. The CDR3 is 17 amino acids. CDR1 is LNHDA and CDR2 is SQIVND in the germline V gene (reference sequence). The CDR3 is CASSATSGRGAYNEQFF. The CDR3 DNA reads TGTGCCAGTAGCGCGACTAGCGGAAGAGGGGCCTACAATGAGCAGTTCTTC.

This clonotype turned up a few times. In DNA, the CDR3 is TGTGCCAGCAGCTTCGGATTGGGCTACGAGCAGTACTTC. Protein: CASSFGLGYEQYF. The rearrangement uses TRBV12-3 or TRBV12-4 and TRBJ2-7; D unclear. The CDR3 is 13 residues long. V was cut by 6 bases and J by 3 bases, with 12 bases left in between.

This clonotype was seen more than once but under ten times. The V call is TRBV7-8, the J call TRBJ2-1; D ambiguous. The better agreement between TRBJ2-7 and the DNA end casts doubt on the J call. The CDR3 totals 14 residues. CDR1 SGHVS and CDR2 FQNEAQ come from the germline V gene. The chain's CDR3 is CASSQDKGGYEQYF. The CDR3 coding sequence is TGTGCCAGCAGCCAAGATAAGGGTGGATACGAGCAGTACTTC.

There are a few counts of this clonotype. The chain couples TRBV27 to TRBJ2-1, with D tentatively TRBD2 (7 bases). The CDR3 runs 14 residues. Per germline, CDR1 MNHEY and CDR2 SMNVEV (reference sequence). Trimming stripped 8 bases from V and 8 bases from J, with 19 bases between. The CDR3 reads CASGGARIIDEQFF. CDR3 coding DNA: TGTGCCAGCGGGGGGGCTAGAATTATCGATGAGCAGTTCTTC.

The gene calls are TRBV10-3 and TRBJ1-6; D gene unclear. Germline values: CDR1 ENHRY, CDR2 SYGVKD. The CDR3 consists of 15 residues. With 2 bases removed from V and 7 bases from J, the gap between germline ends came to 12 bases. CDR3 DNA sequence: TGTGCCATCAGTGAGCTTGACGGACTCAATTCACCCCTCCACTTT. Protein: CAISELDGLNSPLHF.

The chain uses TRBV9 and TRBJ2-7; TRBD2 might be the D (5 bases). This CDR3 spans 14 amino acids. V was trimmed by 6 bases and J by 5 bases, leaving 18 bases between them. The V gene's germline CDR1 is SGDLS and CDR2 YYNGEE. As DNA, the CDR3 is TGTGCCAGCACCGAATGGACGGGGAGCGACGAGCAGTACTTC. It encodes CASTEWTGSDEQYF.

This clonotype was found once. This chain uses TRBV15 with TRBJ1-4; D perhaps matches TRBD1 (5 bases). Germline V gene data show CDR1 as LNHNV and CDR2 as YYDKDF (reference sequence). V gave up 0 bases and J gave up 5 bases, with 16 bases separating them. The CDR3 is made up of 17 amino acids. The CDR3 DNA sequence: TGTGCCACCAGCAGAGAAGTGATCCAGGGAGGGAATGAAAAACTGTTTTTT. This codes for CATSREVIQGGNEKLFF.

The chain carries TRBV14 and TRBJ1-1, with D maybe TRBD1 (5 bases). Germline CDR1 and CDR2: SGHDN and FVKESK. This CDR3 has 14 amino acids. V gave up 1 base and J gave up 6 bases, with 12 bases separating them. CDR3 in DNA: TGTGCCAGCAGCCAAGGGGGACCGTACGCTGAAGCTTTCTTT. This translates into CASSQGGPYAEAFF. Full variable domain (missing parts from reference TRBV14 and TRBJ1-1): EAGVTQFPSHSVIEKGQTVTLRCDPISGHDNLYWYRRVMGKEIKFLLHFVKESKQDESGMPNNRFLAERTGGTYSTLKVQPAELEDSGVYFCASSQGGPYAEAFFGQGTRLTVV.

The J gene is TRBJ2-7, the V gene TRBV2, with D maybe TRBD1 (6 bases). V was trimmed by 2 bases and J by 2 bases, leaving 13 bases between them. The CDR3 length is 15 residues. From germline, CDR1 is SNHLY and CDR2 FYNNEI. The CDR3 DNA sequence: TGTGCCAGCAGTGAACAGGTTCAGGGGCCCTACGAGCAGTACTTC. Its translation: CASSEQVQGPYEQYF.

V gene TRBV15 combines with J gene TRBJ2-7; D possibly corresponds to TRBD2 (5 bases). The germline gives CDR1 LNHNV, CDR2 YYDKDF (reference sequence). V gave up 1 base and J gave up 2 bases, with 6 bases separating them. This CDR3 comprises 13 residues. CDR3 sequence reads: CATSRVGTYEQYF. In DNA, the CDR3 is TGTGCCACCAGCAGAGTCGGGACCTACGAGCAGTACTTC. Full variable domain (outside the CDR3, taken from reference TRBV15 and TRBJ2-7): DAMVIQNPRYQVTQFGKPVTLSCSQTLNHNVMYWYQQKSSQAPKLLFHYYDKDFNNEADTPDNFQSRRPNTSFCFLDIRSPGLGDTAMYLCATSRVGTYEQYFGPGTRLTVT.

V is TRBV7-3 and J is TRBJ2-5; D is unclear. Looked up from germline, CDR1 is SGHTA and CDR2 is FQGTGA. The V and J ends lost 2 bases and 5 bases respectively, with 3 bases between them. The CDR3 is made up of 11 amino acids. The CDR3 DNA is TGTGCCAGCAGCTTATCTGAGACCCAGTACTTC. This gives the protein CASSLSETQYF.

This clonotype was recorded at least ten times. V usage is TRBV6-1 and J usage is TRBJ1-1; D is perhaps TRBD1 (5 bases). The germline CDR1 and CDR2 sequences are MNHNS and SASEGT. The CDR3 spans 14 residues. V was shortened by 4 bases and J by 3 bases, with 12 bases between the two germline ends. For the CDR3, the DNA is TGTGCCAGCAGTGCGGTACAGGACTACACTGAAGCTTTCTTT. Translating it yields CASSAVQDYTEAFF.

The rearrangement uses TRBV5-1 and TRBJ2-5; D is unresolved. In germline, CDR1 is SGHRS, CDR2 YFSETQ. The V gene lost 2 bases and the J gene lost 2 bases, with 4 bases spanning the gap. The CDR3 runs to 12 residues. The CDR3 loop reads CASSFYQETQYF. In nucleotides, the CDR3 is TGCGCCAGCAGCTTCTATCAAGAGACCCAGTACTTC.